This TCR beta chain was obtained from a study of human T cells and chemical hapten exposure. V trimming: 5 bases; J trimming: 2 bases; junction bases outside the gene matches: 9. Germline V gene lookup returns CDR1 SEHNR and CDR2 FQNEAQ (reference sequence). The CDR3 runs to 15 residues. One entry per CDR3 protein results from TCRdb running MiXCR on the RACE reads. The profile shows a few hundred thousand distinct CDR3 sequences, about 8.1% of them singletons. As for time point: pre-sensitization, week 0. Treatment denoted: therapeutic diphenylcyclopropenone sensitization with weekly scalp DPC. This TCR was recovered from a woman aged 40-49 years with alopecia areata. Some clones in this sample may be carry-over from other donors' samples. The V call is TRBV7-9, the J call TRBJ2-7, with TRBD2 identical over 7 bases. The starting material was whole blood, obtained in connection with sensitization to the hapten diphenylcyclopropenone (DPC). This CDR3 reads CASSPRAGTPYEQYF. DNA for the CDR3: TGTGCCAGCAGCCCAAGAGCGGGAACCCCCTACGAGCAGTACTTC.